The 27 T cell receptor beta chains reported below all come from one sample, sequenced in a study of shared clonotypes between healthy human individuals. The repertoire was sequenced with immunoSEQ multiplex PCR; TCRdb's copy has only in-frame clones and lacks some. The sample has about 2.4 million clones; roughly 93% are singletons. Sequencing was done on a sample of naive CD4+ T cells from PBMCs. Subset in this sample: CD45RA+ positively selected. Every receptor here comes from a man between 18 and 29 years old in good health. Some clones in this sample may be carry-over from other donors' samples.

The chain couples TRBV5-1 to TRBJ1-6, with a weak D call TRBD1 (5 bases). The CDR3 is 18 amino acids. Germline V gene data show CDR1 as SGHRS and CDR2 as YFSETQ. V dropped 4 bases and J dropped 5 bases, with 22 bases sitting between them. The CDR3 spells CASSPAGGSGWNNSPLHF. The CDR3 nucleotides are TGCGCCAGCAGCCCCGCCGGGGGGTCAGGGTGGAATAATTCACCCCTCCACTTT.

The CDR3: CASSIGPPGGQYF. In nucleotides, the CDR3 is TGTGCCAGTAGTATAGGGCCACCAGGAGGGCAGTACTTC. The chain is built from TRBV19 and TRBJ2-7; a weak D match, TRBD2 (5 bases). Germline values: CDR1 LNHDA, CDR2 SQIVND (reference sequence). This CDR3 region has 13 residues. V was shortened by 1 base and J by 9 bases, with 13 bases between the two germline ends.

The CDR3 DNA sequence: TGTGCCTGGAGCGCATCCCAGGACGGATGGAATTCACCCCTCCACTTT. Its translation: CAWSASQDGWNSPLHF. The gene calls are TRBV30 and TRBJ1-6; D gene unclear. Germline V CDR1 and CDR2: GTSNPN, SVGIG (reference sequence). The ends were cut back, 3 bases at V and 7 bases at J, with 19 bases in the middle. The CDR3 spans 16 residues.

This rearrangement joins TRBV9 to TRBJ2-1; D may be TRBD2 (5 bases). V lost 3 bases and J 4 bases, leaving 14 bases between the germline ends. CDR1 and CDR2 (germline): SGDLS, YYNGEE. This CDR3 is built from 15 residues. CDR3 protein: CASSGPSRAYNEQFF. The DNA of the CDR3 is TGTGCCAGCAGCGGGCCTTCGCGGGCGTACAATGAGCAGTTCTTC.

On this clone: At the DNA level, this CDR3 is encoded by other sequences in the same sample as well. V gene TRBV6-5 combines with J gene TRBJ2-5; TRBD2 aligns across 7 bases. Germline loops: CDR1 MNHEY, CDR2 SVGAGI. J gave up 5 bases and V 0 bases, and 3 bases lay outside the gene matches. CDR3 length equals 14 residues. CDR3 coding DNA: TGTGCCAGCAGTTACTCGGGGGGGAGGGAGACCCAGTACTTC. The encoded protein is CASSYSGGRETQYF.

This sequence joins TRBV7-3 and TRBJ1-1, with TRBD1 as a possible D gene (6 bases). Germline lookup yields CDR1 SGHTA and CDR2 FQGTGA. Trimming stripped 5 bases from V and 0 bases from J, with 13 bases between. This CDR3 comprises 15 residues. DNA for the CDR3: TGTGCCAGCAGCCTGGGGGGGCCTATGAACACTGAAGCTTTCTTT. As protein: CASSLGGPMNTEAFF.

The rearrangement uses TRBV5-1 and TRBJ2-7; 13 bases are shared with TRBD2. The V segment lost 5 bases and the J segment 5 bases; nucleotides outside the gene matches: 7. Germline lookup yields CDR1 SGHRS and CDR2 YFSETQ. This CDR3 spans 15 amino acids. CDR3: CASRGAGLAGHEQYF. The CDR3 nucleotides are TGCGCCAGCAGAGGGGCGGGACTAGCGGGACACGAGCAGTACTTC.

The rearrangement joins TRBV30 to TRBJ2-3; 7 bases align to TRBD2. The CDR3 sequence is 15 residues long. The junction had 7 bases not matched to a gene; V was cut back by 1 base and J by 3 bases. Germline CDR1 and CDR2: GTSNPN and SVGIG (reference sequence). The CDR3 loop is CAWSGTRGSTDTQYF. For the CDR3, the DNA is TGTGCCTGGAGTGGGACTAGAGGATCAACAGATACGCAGTATTTT.

This clone was seen once. CDR3 in amino acids: CASSIDTERRAFF. Written as DNA, the CDR3 is TGTGCCAGTAGTATAGATACAGAACGGAGGGCTTTCTTT. This rearrangement joins TRBV19 to TRBJ1-1, with unresolved D. Between the trimmed V and J ends, which lost 0 bases and 11 bases, there was a span of 13 bases. This CDR3 has 13 amino acids. The V gene's germline CDR1 is LNHDA and CDR2 SQIVND (reference sequence).

This chain joins TRBV9 and TRBJ1-1; 7 bases match TRBD1. Germline V gene data show CDR1 as SGDLS and CDR2 as YYNGEE. The V and J ends lost 3 bases and 3 bases, in that order; junction bases with no gene match: 14. There are 17 residues in the CDR3. The CDR3 DNA is TGTGCCAGCAGCGCTCTTCACAGGGGTGAGAGGTACACTGAAGCTTTCTTT. Protein: CASSALHRGERYTEAFF.

The rearrangement uses TRBV19 and TRBJ2-5; 13 bases align to TRBD2. The trim removed 1 base at V and 0 bases at J, leaving 14 bases unmatched. Germline V gene sequence: CDR1 LNHDA, CDR2 SQIVND (reference sequence). The CDR3 loop spans 21 amino acids. In nucleotides, the CDR3 is TGTGCCAGTAGTATAGGCGGGGACGGACTAGCGGGAGATCCGTACCAAGAGACCCAGTACTTC. It is translated as CASSIGGDGLAGDPYQETQYF.

This clone was recorded a few times. This chain uses TRBV10-1 with TRBJ2-2; D perhaps matches TRBD1 (5 bases). Trimming cost V 11 bases and J 7 bases, with 14 bases left between them. Germline loops: CDR1 WNHNN, CDR2 SYGVQD (reference sequence). The CDR3 has 12 amino acids. CDR3: CAGAPISGELFF. The CDR3 DNA reads TGCGCCGGGGCCCCGATTAGCGGGGAGCTGTTTTTT.

The rearrangement links TRBV15 to TRBJ1-5; a weak D match, TRBD1 (5 bases). Trimming pared 3 bases from V and 0 bases from J, leaving 15 bases between. Germline values: CDR1 LNHNV, CDR2 YYDKDF (reference sequence). This CDR3 region has 17 residues. The CDR3 spells CATSRRTQLTSNQPQHF. The CDR3 DNA reads TGTGCCACCAGCAGGCGGACACAGCTAACTAGCAATCAGCCCCAGCATTTT.

J is TRBJ2-7 and V is TRBV7-3; 7 nucleotides align to TRBD1. The CDR3 extends over 19 amino acids. CDR1 is SGHTA, CDR2 FQGTGA, per germline. J was trimmed by 0 bases and V by 7 bases; bases with no gene match: 21. CDR3 loop: CASTNEGGRERLSSYEQYF. CDR3 DNA sequence: TGTGCCAGCACCAACGAAGGGGGCAGGGAGCGCTTAAGCTCCTACGAGCAGTACTTC.

This sequence joins TRBV10-1 and TRBJ2-1, with D possibly matching TRBD2 (6 bases). Germline V gene lookup returns CDR1 WNHNN and CDR2 SYGVQD (reference sequence). The CDR3 spans 13 residues. Between the trimmed V and J ends, which lost 6 bases and 10 bases, there was a span of 16 bases. The CDR3 DNA reads as TGCGCCAGCAGCCGCAACGGGGGAGGCGAGCAGTTCTTC. Protein: CASSRNGGGEQFF.

V is TRBV30 and J is TRBJ1-5; a possible D gene is TRBD1 (5 bases). Germline CDR1 GTSNPN, CDR2 SVGIG (reference sequence). The CDR3 is made up of 13 amino acids. Trimming took off 2 bases at V and 7 bases at J, with 12 bases between the two ends. Written as DNA, the CDR3 is TGTGCCTGGAGTCGGGGGAAGTGGCAGCCCCAGCATTTT. Encoded protein: CAWSRGKWQPQHF.

The rearrangement links TRBV5-1 to TRBJ2-5; the D call may be TRBD1 or TRBD2 (5 bases each). Looked up from germline, CDR1 is SGHRS and CDR2 is YFSETQ. V was trimmed by 0 bases and J by 2 bases, leaving 23 bases between them. The CDR3 runs 19 residues. The CDR3: CASSLGGWTARSSQETQYF. CDR3 DNA: TGCGCCAGCAGCTTGGGGGGGTGGACTGCACGTTCCTCACAAGAGACCCAGTACTTC.

V usage is TRBV2 and J usage is TRBJ2-7, with D unresolved. The CDR3 extends over 11 amino acids. The germline CDR1 and CDR2 sequences are SNHLY and FYNNEI. V was cut by 6 bases and J by 6 bases, with 9 bases left in between. CDR3 in DNA: TGTGCCAGCAGCTTTTGGGGCGAGCAGTACTTC. Its translation is CASSFWGEQYF. Together with reference TRBV2 and TRBJ2-7, the CDR3 gives the full variable domain: EPEVTQTPSHQVTQMGQEVILRCVPISNHLYFYWYRQILGQKVEFLVSFYNNEISEKSEIFDDQFSVERPDGSNFTLKIRSTKLEDSAMYFCASSFWGEQYFGPGTRLTVT.

This rearrangement joins TRBV7-9 to TRBJ2-3, with unresolved D. V dropped 1 base and J dropped 2 bases, with 7 bases sitting between them. CDR1 SEHNR and CDR2 FQNEAQ come from the germline V gene (reference sequence). The length of the CDR3 is 14 residues. CDR3 nucleotide sequence: TGTGCCAGCAGCTTAGGTGAATTCACAGATACGCAGTATTTT. Protein product: CASSLGEFTDTQYF. The full variable domain, in which reference TRBV7-9 and TRBJ2-3 provide the parts outside the CDR3, is DTGVSQNPRHKITKRGQNVTFRCDPISEHNRLYWYRQTLGQGPEFLTYFQNEAQLEKSRLLSDRFSAERPKGSFSTLEIQRTEQGDSAMYLCASSLGEFTDTQYFGPGTRLTVL.

This chain links TRBV2 with TRBJ1-5; D is unclear. V lost 4 bases and J 4 bases, leaving 11 bases between the germline ends. Per the germline V gene, CDR1 is SNHLY and CDR2 is FYNNEI. The CDR3 is 14 amino acids. CDR3 coding DNA: TGTGCCAGCAGTGGTGGAGGGATGAATCAGCCCCAGCATTTT. It yields the protein CASSGGGMNQPQHF. The entire variable domain, with the rest obtained from reference TRBV2 and TRBJ1-5, is as follows: EPEVTQTPSHQVTQMGQEVILRCVPISNHLYFYWYRQILGQKVEFLVSFYNNEISEKSEIFDDQFSVERPDGSNFTLKIRSTKLEDSAMYFCASSGGGMNQPQHFGDGTRLSIL.

About this clone: Other DNA sequences within the sample encode an identical CDR3. This rearrangement joins TRBV11-3 to TRBJ2-3; no definite D call. Germline CDR1 and CDR2: SGHNT and YENEEA. The ends were cut back, 1 base at V and 4 bases at J, with 9 bases in the middle. The CDR3 is 14 residues long. CDR3 coding DNA: TGTGCCAGCAGCTTAGGGGGTGGTGCAGATACGCAGTATTTT. Translation: CASSLGGGADTQYF.

This chain connects TRBV7-7 to TRBJ2-5, with 12 nucleotides matching TRBD2. Germline CDR1 is SSHAT and CDR2 is FNYEAQ (reference sequence). V lost 3 bases to trimming and J lost 5 bases; unmatched junction nucleotides: 7. This CDR3 has 16 amino acids. The CDR3 DNA reads as TGTGCCAGCAGCTTCCTAGCGGGAGGGCCAGGGGAGACCCAGTACTTC. Encoded protein: CASSFLAGGPGETQYF.

V usage is TRBV19 and J usage is TRBJ2-2; no clear D gene. The CDR3 has 14 residues. Germline V CDR1 and CDR2: LNHDA, SQIVND (reference sequence). Between the trimmed V and J ends, which lost 6 bases and 2 bases, there was a span of 10 bases. CDR3 sequence reads: CASRRQLNTGELFF. The CDR3 DNA follows: TGTGCCAGTAGGCGGCAGTTAAACACCGGGGAGCTGTTTTTT. Full variable domain (missing parts from reference TRBV19 and TRBJ2-2): DGGITQSPKYLFRKEGQNVTLSCEQNLNHDAMYWYRQDPGQGLRLIYYSQIVNDFQKGDIAEGYSVSREKKESFPLTVTSAQKNPTAFYLCASRRQLNTGELFFGEGSRLTVL.

The gene calls are TRBV25-1 and TRBJ2-5; tentative D call: TRBD2 (5 bases). This CDR3 is built from 17 residues. CDR1 and CDR2 (germline): MGHDK, SYGVNS. V lost 2 bases to trimming and J lost 4 bases, with 20 bases between them. The CDR3 DNA follows: TGTGCCAGCAGTGAACCGACGCGAGCGGACCCTAGAGAGACCCAGTACTTC. It encodes CASSEPTRADPRETQYF. Looking up the rest from reference TRBV25-1 and TRBJ2-5 gives the full variable domain: EADIYQTPRYLVIGTGKKITLECSQTMGHDKMYWYQQDPGMELHLIHYSYGVNSTEKGDLSSESTVSRIRTEHFPLTLESARPSHTSQYLCASSEPTRADPRETQYFGPGTRLLVL.

V usage is TRBV6-1 and J usage is TRBJ2-7, with 12 bases matching TRBD2. Per germline, CDR1 MNHNS and CDR2 SASEGT. V trimming: 1 base; J trimming: 5 bases; junction bases outside the gene matches: 3. The CDR3 has 15 amino acids. CDR3 region: CASSEVTSGRNEQYF. CDR3 DNA: TGTGCCAGCAGTGAAGTGACTAGCGGGAGAAACGAGCAGTACTTC.

The chain has TRBV6-1 and TRBJ2-5; 7 bases match TRBD1. J lost 3 bases, V lost 5 bases, and 3 bases had no gene match. The CDR3 has 13 residues. Germline CDR1 MNHNS, CDR2 SASEGT. The CDR3 region is CASSLGTEETQYF. CDR3 sequence (DNA): TGTGCCAGCAGTCTGGGGACAGAAGAGACCCAGTACTTC.

This sequence joins TRBV7-9 and TRBJ2-1; D is ambiguous. Germline CDR1 and CDR2: SEHNR and FQNEAQ (reference sequence). This CDR3 has 15 residues. V was trimmed by 1 base and J by 3 bases, leaving 10 bases between them. For the CDR3, the DNA is TGTGCCAGCAGCTTAGATAAGCCGGGCTACAATGAGCAGTTCTTC. Protein: CASSLDKPGYNEQFF.